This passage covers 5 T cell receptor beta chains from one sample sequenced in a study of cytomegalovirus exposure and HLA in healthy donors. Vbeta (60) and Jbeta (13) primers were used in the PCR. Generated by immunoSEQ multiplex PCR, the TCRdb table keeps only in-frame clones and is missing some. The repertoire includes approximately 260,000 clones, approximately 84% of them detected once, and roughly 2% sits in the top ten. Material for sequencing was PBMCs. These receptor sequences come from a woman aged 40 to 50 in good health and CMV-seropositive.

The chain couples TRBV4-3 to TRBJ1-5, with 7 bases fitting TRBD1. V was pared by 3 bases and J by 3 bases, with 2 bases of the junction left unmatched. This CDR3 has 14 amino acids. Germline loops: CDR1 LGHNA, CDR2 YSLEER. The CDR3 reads CASSHGTDNQPQHF. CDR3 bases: TGCGCCAGCAGCCACGGGACAGACAATCAGCCCCAGCATTTT.

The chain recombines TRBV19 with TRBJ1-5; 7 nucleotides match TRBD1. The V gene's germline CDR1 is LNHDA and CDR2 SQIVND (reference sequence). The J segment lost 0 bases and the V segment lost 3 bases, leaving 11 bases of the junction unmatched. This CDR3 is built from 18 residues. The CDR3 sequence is CASSIGLPRGYSNQPQHF. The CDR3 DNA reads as TGTGCCAGTAGTATCGGACTCCCCAGGGGGTATAGCAATCAGCCCCAGCATTTT.

CDR3 sequence (DNA): TGCGCCAGCAGCTACGACAGGTCCACAGATACGCAGTATTTT. It codes for CASSYDRSTDTQYF. The gene calls are TRBV5-1 and TRBJ2-3; perhaps TRBD1 as D (6 bases). Trimming removed 3 bases at V and 2 bases at J, with 10 bases between. This CDR3 contains 14 residues. Germline V CDR1 and CDR2: SGHRS, YFSETQ.

CDR3 amino acids: CATSVDLNREQFF. The CDR3 region has the DNA TGTGCCACCAGCGTTGACTTAAATCGTGAGCAGTTCTTC. V gene TRBV15 combines with J gene TRBJ2-1; no reliable D call. This CDR3 comprises 13 residues. Trimming took off 5 bases at V and 9 bases at J, with 14 bases between the two ends. CDR1 LNHNV and CDR2 YYDKDF come from the germline V gene (reference sequence).

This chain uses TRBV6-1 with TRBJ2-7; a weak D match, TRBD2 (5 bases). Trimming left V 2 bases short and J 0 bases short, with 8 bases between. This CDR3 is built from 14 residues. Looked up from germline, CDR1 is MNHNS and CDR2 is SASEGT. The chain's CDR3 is CASSETSPSYEQYF. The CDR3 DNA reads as TGTGCCAGCAGTGAAACTAGTCCCTCCTACGAGCAGTACTTC.